These T cell receptor beta chains were read from a single sample in a study of T cells in Graves' hyperthyroidism and ophthalmopathy. MiXCR, applied by TCRdb to the multiplex PCR reads, yields one record per CDR3 protein. Counted here are more than 500,000 distinct CDR3 sequences, about 17% occurring once; the ten biggest clones make up approximately 3.8%. Sequenced material: blood. The receptors stem from a woman between 25 and 40 years old with Graves' hyperthyroidism. Each CDR3 is given with its conserved first and last residue. Each record gives: J gene, D gene, V gene, clone size, CDR3 DNA, CDR3 protein. The D gene is left open where the match is weak. Expanded clones get a size class; other rows say once, few or many, or leave the size out.

TRBJ1-4,NA,TRBV28,many,TGTGCCAGCAGCTTGACGGCAACTAATGAAAAACTGTTTTTT,CASSLTATNEKLFF
TRBJ2-3,NA,TRBV11-2,few,TGTGCCAGTCGCTTAATAGGCCTCGGGGATACGCAGTATTTT,CASRLIGLGDTQYF
TRBJ2-3,NA,TRBV28,many,TGTGCCCTAGACTCCCTCGATGCCAGCACAGATACGCAGTATTTT,CALDSLDASTDTQYF
TRBJ2-7,NA,TRBV5-6,NA,TGTGCCAGCAGCTTGGAAGTAGGACCCCCTCCCGAGCAGTACTTC,CASSLEVGPPPEQYF
TRBJ1-1,NA,TRBV29-1,few,TGCAGCGTTGGCAAACAGGGGAACACTGAAGCTTTCTTT,CSVGKQGNTEAFF
TRBJ2-5,NA,TRBV2,many,TGTGCCAGCAGTGGGGGGGCAGGGGAAGAGACCCAGTACTTC,CASSGGAGEETQYF
TRBJ2-3,TRBD2,TRBV24-1,NA,TGTGCCACCAGTGGTATACTAGCGGGAGTCCCAGATACGCAGTATTTT,CATSGILAGVPDTQYF
TRBJ2-7,NA,TRBV20-1,NA,TGCAGTGCTGGGGGAAGTTCTGACGGACTCCTCTACGAGCAGTACTTC,CSAGGSSDGLLYEQYF
TRBJ2-1,NA,TRBV19,few,TGTGCCAGTAGTATTACAATAGCGGCTTACAATGAGCAGTTCTTC,CASSITIAAYNEQFF
TRBJ2-3,TRBD1,TRBV11-2,many,TGTGCCAGCAGCTTCCAACAGGGGGCGAATACAGATACGCAGTATTTT,CASSFQQGANTDTQYF
TRBJ2-3,TRBD2,TRBV7-3,few,TGTGCCAGCAGCAGAACCGGGACTAGACTAGTGGCAGATACGCAGTATTTT,CASSRTGTRLVADTQYF
TRBJ2-1,NA,TRBV6-1,many,TGTGCCAGCAGACAAGGCTTATCTGACCAGTTCTTC,CASRQGLSDQFF
TRBJ2-5,NA,TRBV6-1,NA,TGTGCCAGCAGTGAAGTAGTGGGGGGCCCGATCGGGACCCAGTACTTC,CASSEVVGGPIGTQYF
TRBJ1-5,NA,TRBV6-2/TRBV6-3,NA,TGTGCCAGCAGAAGGGACCTCAATCAGCCCCAGCATTTT,CASRRDLNQPQHF
TRBJ2-7,TRBD1,TRBV28,many,TGTGCCAGCAGAGCCATACAGACAGGGGCAGGAGGGCAGTACTTC,CASRAIQTGAGGQYF
TRBJ2-3,NA,TRBV19,NA,TGTGCCAGTAGTATAGGGGCCTTTGGAGATACGCAGTATTTT,CASSIGAFGDTQYF